This T cell receptor (beta chain) was observed in a study of blood T cells in healthy people across ages. Study context: Template switching retrieved approximately one barcoded beta molecule for each two T cells. General observations from the study: PBMCs that were unsorted prevented a conclusive naive versus antigen-experienced comparison.

Combining a sample-barcoded 5' primer with a J-beta primer mix, a second PCR ran for 7 to 11 cycles. Each of the cDNA molecules was tagged by a template-switch adaptor with 12 random nucleotides. TCRdb reanalysed the 5' RACE reads using MiXCR and keeps one entry per CDR3 protein. The sample carries about 690,000 distinct CDR3 sequences, 40% to 45% recorded once. This clonotype appeared a few times. Its specificity is unknown. Roughly 9.8 milliliters of peripheral blood were drawn from each donor. J was trimmed by 6 bases and V by 6 bases; bases with no gene match: 6. The germline V gene encodes CDR1 DFQATT and CDR2 SNEGSKA (reference sequence). CDR3 length: 14 amino acids.

The chain joins TRBV20-1 to TRBJ2-1; 12 nucleotides match TRBD2. Sequences were obtained from blood. The TCR originated in a man older than 75 in good health. The CDR3 region has the DNA TGCAGTGCCAGACTAGCGGGAGTATTCAATGAGCAGTTCTTC. Translating gives CSARLAGVFNEQFF.